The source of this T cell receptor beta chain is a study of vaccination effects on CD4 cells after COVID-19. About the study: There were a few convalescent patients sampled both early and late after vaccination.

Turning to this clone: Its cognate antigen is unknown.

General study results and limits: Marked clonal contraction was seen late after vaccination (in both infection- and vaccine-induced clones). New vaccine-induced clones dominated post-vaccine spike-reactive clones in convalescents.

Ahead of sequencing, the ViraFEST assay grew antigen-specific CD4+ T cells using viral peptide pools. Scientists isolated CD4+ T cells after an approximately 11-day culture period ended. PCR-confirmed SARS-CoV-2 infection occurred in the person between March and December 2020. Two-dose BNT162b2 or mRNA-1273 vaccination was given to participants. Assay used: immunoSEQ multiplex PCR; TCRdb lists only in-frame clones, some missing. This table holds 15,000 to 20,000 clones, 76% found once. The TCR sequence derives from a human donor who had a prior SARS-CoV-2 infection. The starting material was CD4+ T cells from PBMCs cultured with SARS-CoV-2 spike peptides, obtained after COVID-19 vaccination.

CDR3: CASSEEGSVSNQPQHF. Written as DNA, the CDR3 is TGTGCCAGCAGTGAAGAAGGGTCAGTTAGCAATCAGCCCCAGCATTTT. This chain joins TRBV2 and TRBJ1-5; no reliable D call. Deletions cut 1 base from V and 0 bases from J, with 10 bases between. Germline CDR1 and CDR2: SNHLY and FYNNEI. The CDR3 sequence is 16 residues long. The whole variable domain, remainder taken from reference TRBV2 and TRBJ1-5, is EPEVTQTPSHQVTQMGQEVILRCVPISNHLYFYWYRQILGQKVEFLVSFYNNEISEKSEIFDDQFSVERPDGSNFTLKIRSTKLEDSAMYFCASSEEGSVSNQPQHFGDGTRLSIL.